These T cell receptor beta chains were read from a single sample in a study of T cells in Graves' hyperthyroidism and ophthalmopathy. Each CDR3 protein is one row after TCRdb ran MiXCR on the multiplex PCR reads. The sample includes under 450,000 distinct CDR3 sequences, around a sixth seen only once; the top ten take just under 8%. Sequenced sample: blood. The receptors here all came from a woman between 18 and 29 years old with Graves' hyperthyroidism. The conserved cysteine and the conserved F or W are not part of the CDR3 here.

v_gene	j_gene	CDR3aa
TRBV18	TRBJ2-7	ASSAIAGPTYEQY
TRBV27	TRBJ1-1	ASSFVLGRPGTEAF
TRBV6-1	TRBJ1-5	ASSRGGLKGEPQH
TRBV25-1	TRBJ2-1	ASSEAGARNEQF
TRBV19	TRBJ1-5	ASSGSGQPQH
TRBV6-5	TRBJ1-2	ASSYRTAGGGYT
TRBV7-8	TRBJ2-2	ASSSTTGVHGELF
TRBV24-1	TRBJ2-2	ATSGLDSLNGELF
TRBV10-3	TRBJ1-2	ATSGTVQGHYGYT
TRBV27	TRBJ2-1	ASSIGLAGNEQF
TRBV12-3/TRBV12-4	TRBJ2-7	ASTAGNRGSSGEQY
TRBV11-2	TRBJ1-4	ASSKGAANEKLF
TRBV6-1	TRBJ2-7	ASSVLAGGVHEQY
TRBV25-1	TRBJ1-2	ASSEAQKGGYT
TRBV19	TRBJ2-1	ASSSYSSYNEQF
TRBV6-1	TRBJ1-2	ASSPDYRSGNYGYT
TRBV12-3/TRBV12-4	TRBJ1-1	ASSPQGLWTEAF
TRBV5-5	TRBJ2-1	ASSPWVGRGNEQF
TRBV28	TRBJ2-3	ATSRGVWGGADTQY
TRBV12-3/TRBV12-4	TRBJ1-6	ASSLGRLGTNSPLH
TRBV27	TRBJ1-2	ASGTTGVRGYT
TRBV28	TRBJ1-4	ASRLDRNEKLF
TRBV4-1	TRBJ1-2	ASSQEGTGDYGYT
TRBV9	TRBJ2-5	ASSVAGLAGRTQY
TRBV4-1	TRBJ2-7	ASSQPFGTSGRAHGEQY
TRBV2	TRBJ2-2	ASTYSGSSGELF
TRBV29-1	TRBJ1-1	SADLNTEAF
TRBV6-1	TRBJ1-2	ASSPWTGDGYT
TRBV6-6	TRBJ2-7	ASSYSEGAESYEQY
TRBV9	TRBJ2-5	ASSVGPLETQY
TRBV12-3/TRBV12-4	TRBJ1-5	ASGSPGSNQPQH
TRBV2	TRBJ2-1	ASRSSSGGNNEQF
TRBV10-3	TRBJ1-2	AHGTGGPYGYT
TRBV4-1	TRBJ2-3	ASSQAGSTDTQY
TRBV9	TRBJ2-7	ASSVSGSNSYEQY